These 17 T cell receptor beta chains were sequenced from one sample in a study of T cells in tuberculosis. Time point meaning: new active TB diagnosis, blood taken before or within 7 days of starting treatment. Data came from immunoSEQ multiplex PCR; TCRdb stores just in-frame clones and leaves some out. The profile shows approximately 40,000 clones, roughly 95% of them singletons. Specimen: PBMCs, collected at tuberculosis diagnosis. Receptors originate from an adult with tuberculosis.

This chain connects TRBV4-2 to TRBJ2-7; a possible D gene is TRBD2 (6 bases). Germline-derived CDR1 and CDR2 are LGHNA and YNFKEQ. The CDR3 is 16 amino acids. Trimming stripped 1 base from V and 0 bases from J, with 13 bases between. The CDR3 DNA is TGTGCCAGCAGCCAAGGACTAGTAGGATCCTCCTACGAGCAGTACTTC. Encoded protein: CASSQGLVGSSYEQYF.

The CDR3 coding sequence is TGCGCCAGCAGCTTAACGGGAGTAAGGAACACTGAAGCTTTCTTT. Translation gives CASSLTGVRNTEAFF. This rearrangement joins TRBV5-1 to TRBJ1-1; no reliable D call. From germline, CDR1 is SGHRS and CDR2 YFSETQ. The CDR3 has 15 amino acids. Trimming cost V 2 bases and J 1 base, with 12 bases left between them.

The rearrangement joins TRBV7-9 to TRBJ1-5; 7 nucleotides align to TRBD1. Trimming at V came to 5 bases and at J to 9 bases, leaving 16 bases not matched to a gene. CDR3 length: 16 residues. Germline V lookup: CDR1 SEHNR, CDR2 FQNEAQ (reference sequence). This CDR3 is CASSDDDRTGLRPQHF. The CDR3 nucleotides read TGTGCCAGCAGCGATGACGATAGGACAGGCCTTAGGCCCCAGCATTTT. Filled out from reference TRBV7-9 and TRBJ1-5, the complete variable domain reads DTGVSQNPRHKITKRGQNVTFRCDPISEHNRLYWYRQTLGQGPEFLTYFQNEAQLEKSRLLSDRFSAERPKGSFSTLEIQRTEQGDSAMYLCASSDDDRTGLRPQHFGDGTRLSIL.

This chain connects TRBV30 to TRBJ1-1, with no clear D. Germline V gene sequence: CDR1 GTSNPN, CDR2 SVGIG (reference sequence). V dropped 0 bases and J dropped 0 bases, with 8 bases sitting between them. The CDR3 is 14 amino acids. CDR3 nucleotide sequence: TGTGCCTGGAGTGTAACTCCGCTGAACACTGAAGCTTTCTTT. This encodes CAWSVTPLNTEAFF. Combining the CDR3 with reference TRBV30 and TRBJ1-1 gives the whole variable domain SQTIHQWPATLVQPVGSPLSLECTVEGTSNPNLYWYRQAAGRGLQLLFYSVGIGQISSEVPQNLSASRPQDRQFILSSKKLLLSDSGFYLCAWSVTPLNTEAFFGQGTRLTVV.

The V and J genes are TRBV9 and TRBJ2-1, with 12 bases aligning to TRBD2. Germline V gene data show CDR1 as SGDLS and CDR2 as YYNGEE. CDR3 length equals 15 residues. V lost 4 bases to trimming and J lost 5 bases; unmatched junction nucleotides: 4. CDR3 amino acids: CASSLRLAGDNEQFF. CDR3 in DNA: TGTGCCAGCAGCCTCAGACTAGCGGGGGACAATGAGCAGTTCTTC.

The chain uses TRBV11-3 and TRBJ2-7; 7 bases are a match to TRBD1. Trimming took 2 bases from V and 5 from J; bases not matched to a gene: 9. Germline V gene data show CDR1 as SGHNT and CDR2 as YENEEA. The CDR3 is 15 residues long. The CDR3 spells CASSLYRETGNEQYF. CDR3 DNA sequence: TGTGCCAGCAGCTTATACCGCGAGACAGGGAACGAGCAGTACTTC. Together with reference TRBV11-3 and TRBJ2-7, the CDR3 gives the full variable domain: EAGVVQSPRYKIIEKKQPVAFWCNPISGHNTLYWYLQNLGQGPELLIRYENEEAVDDSQLPKDRFSAERLKGVDSTLKIQPAELGDSAVYLCASSLYRETGNEQYFGPGTRLTVT.

This clone was detected once. The rearrangement joins TRBV2 to TRBJ1-5; tentatively, D is TRBD1 (5 bases). CDR1 is SNHLY, CDR2 FYNNEI, per germline. The CDR3 totals 14 residues. V gave up 6 bases and J gave up 6 bases, with 15 bases separating them. Written as DNA, the CDR3 is TGTGCCAGCAGGGGTGGAGGGGTTGGTCAGCCCCAGCATTTT. The encoded protein is CASRGGGVGQPQHF. The entire variable domain, with the rest obtained from reference TRBV2 and TRBJ1-5, is as follows: EPEVTQTPSHQVTQMGQEVILRCVPISNHLYFYWYRQILGQKVEFLVSFYNNEISEKSEIFDDQFSVERPDGSNFTLKIRSTKLEDSAMYFCASRGGGVGQPQHFGDGTRLSIL.

This rearrangement joins TRBV7-6 to TRBJ1-5, with 8 bases fitting TRBD1. Germline-derived CDR1 and CDR2 are SGHVS and FNYEAQ. The CDR3 totals 16 residues. Germline trimming cut 3 bases from V and 0 bases from J; bases unmatched to any gene: 4. For the CDR3, the DNA is TGTGCCAGCAGCTTTCCGGACAGGGATAGCAATCAGCCCCAGCATTTT. This codes for CASSFPDRDSNQPQHF.

The chain has TRBV29-1 and TRBJ2-5, with D perhaps TRBD2 (6 bases). This CDR3 region has 14 residues. Germline CDR1 and CDR2: SQVTM and ANQGSEA. V gave up 0 bases and J gave up 7 bases, with 15 bases separating them. The CDR3 is CSVEEGGAGATQYF. The CDR3 coding sequence is TGCAGCGTTGAAGAAGGAGGGGCCGGAGCGACCCAGTACTTC. The full variable domain, with the rest looked up from reference TRBV29-1 and TRBJ2-5, is SAVISQKPSRDICQRGTSLTIQCQVDSQVTMMFWYRQQPGQSLTLIATANQGSEATYESGFVIDKFPISRPNLTFSTLTVSNMSPEDSSIYLCSVEEGGAGATQYFGPGTRLLVL.

The chain carries TRBV4-2 and TRBJ2-7; 12 bases are shared with TRBD1. V shed 0 bases, J shed 7 bases, and the junction held 10 bases outside the gene matches. CDR3 length: 17 amino acids. From germline, CDR1 is LGHNA and CDR2 YNFKEQ. Here the CDR3 DNA reads TGTGCCAGCAGCCAAGAAATTACGGGACAGGGGGCCTTTGAGCAGTACTTC. Encoded protein: CASSQEITGQGAFEQYF.

The rearrangement joins TRBV11-2 to TRBJ2-1; a weak D match, TRBD2 (5 bases). The length of the CDR3 is 14 residues. CDR1 SGHAT and CDR2 FQNNGV come from the germline V gene. Between the trimmed V and J ends, which lost 3 bases and 5 bases, there was a span of 11 bases. The CDR3 nucleotides read TGTGCCAGCAGCTTGGAGGACGGCCACAATGAGCAGTTCTTC. Translation gives CASSLEDGHNEQFF.

This chain uses TRBV27 with TRBJ1-2; D gene uncertain. There are 15 residues in the CDR3. Germline V lookup: CDR1 MNHEY, CDR2 SMNVEV (reference sequence). The V end was cut by 4 bases, the J end by 3 bases, with 15 bases between. The DNA for the CDR3 is TGTGCCAGCAGTTCGACCCCCGGAGGTCACTATGGCTACACCTTC. Translation gives CASSSTPGGHYGYTF.

The chain employs TRBV14 and TRBJ2-2; D remains ambiguous. The CDR3 spans 14 residues. From germline, CDR1 is SGHDN and CDR2 FVKESK. Trimming pared 0 bases from V and 6 bases from J, leaving 8 bases between. The CDR3 sequence is CASSQDIIPGELFF. The CDR3 DNA reads as TGTGCCAGCAGCCAAGATATAATCCCCGGGGAGCTGTTTTTT.

The chain employs TRBV5-6 and TRBJ1-2; 9 nucleotides match TRBD1. Germline-derived CDR1 and CDR2 are SGHDT and YYEEEE. The CDR3 contains 15 residues. J was trimmed by 2 bases and V by 2 bases; bases with no gene match: 4. CDR3 in amino acids: CASSLNGQGNYGYTF. The CDR3 bases are TGTGCCAGCAGCTTAAACGGACAGGGGAACTATGGCTACACCTTC.

V usage is TRBV5-5 and J usage is TRBJ1-6, with 7 bases identical to TRBD1. The CDR3 contains 15 residues. Germline V gene sequence: CDR1 SGHKS, CDR2 YYEKEE (reference sequence). J gave up 6 bases and V 4 bases, and 7 bases lay outside the gene matches. CDR3 sequence reads: CASSRQGIGNSPLHF. The CDR3 DNA reads as TGTGCCAGCAGCAGACAGGGAATCGGTAATTCACCCCTCCACTTT.

The V gene is TRBV23-1, the J gene TRBJ1-4, with 9 bases lining up with TRBD1. TRBV23-1 is annotated as an ORF whose role is uncertain. With 2 bases clipped from V and 7 bases from J, the junction kept 17 bases outside the gene matches. The length of the CDR3 is 19 residues. CDR3 protein: CASSQNRTGQGSLGEKLFF. The CDR3 DNA follows: TGCGCCAGCAGTCAAAACCGGACGGGACAGGGCAGTTTAGGTGAAAAACTGTTTTTT.

The rearrangement links TRBV6-5 to TRBJ1-4; D may be TRBD1 (5 bases). Trimming took off 8 bases at V and 8 bases at J, with 15 bases between the two ends. Germline assignment: CDR1 MNHEY and CDR2 SVGAGI. The length of the CDR3 is 13 residues. The CDR3 loop reads CASRRGKGEKLFF. CDR3 nucleotide sequence: TGTGCCAGCCGTCGGGGGAAAGGAGAAAAACTGTTTTTT.